This T cell receptor beta chain was sequenced during a study of Ad26.COV2.S vaccination and SARS-CoV-2 variants. With regard to this clone: The target antigen is unknown.

The table came from immunoSEQ multiplex PCR; TCRdb's copy has only in-frame clones and leaves some out. The sample lists around 250,000 clones; around nine tenths were seen once. V lost 0 bases and J 4 bases, leaving 18 bases between the germline ends. The germline V gene has CDR1 KGHSH and CDR2 LQKENI. This CDR3 region has 17 residues. The treatment was: some 19 received Ad26.COV2.S at low or high dose, single or two shots; about 5 received placebo; per-sample allocation not given. Sampling occurred on day 63 after the first vaccine or placebo injection. What was given as vaccine was an Ad26 vector encoding Wuhan-strain SARS-CoV-2 spike. Study-level findings and limits: Vaccinated individuals (as opposed to placebo recipients) had higher spike-specific TCR breadth. Following vaccination, spike-specific CD8+ and CD4+ T cell responses reportedly exhibited substantial breadth. Possible underestimation of total T cell responses by the TCR breadth and depth analyses was noted.

The origin of this receptor is a person between 18 and 59 years old who received the Ad26.COV2.S COVID-19 vaccine or a placebo. Sequencing was performed on peripheral blood, taken in a trial of Ad26.COV2.S vaccine versus placebo. The rearrangement uses TRBV18 and TRBJ1-1, with TRBD1 as a possible D gene (6 bases). The CDR3 spells CASSPPGVRGASTEAFF. The CDR3 nucleotides are TGTGCCAGCTCACCACCGGGAGTGCGGGGGGCGAGCACTGAAGCTTTCTTT.